This T cell receptor beta chain emerged from a study of identical twins. Study observations and caveats: The conclusions drew on cross-sectional statistical analysis instead of tracking the same donors. Models predicted too little out-of-frame TCR alpha sharing in monozygotic twins.

CDR3 size: 12 residues. V lost 3 bases, J lost 5 bases, and 7 bases lay in between. Looked up from germline, CDR1 is ENHRY and CDR2 is SYGVKD. A few counts support this clonotype. The target antigen is unknown. Only healthy Caucasians were included as donors. TCRdb used MiXCR to reprocess the 5' RACE reads, holding one entry per CDR3 protein. The repertoire holds a few hundred thousand distinct CDR3 sequences, with roughly 9.5% as singletons. The same data also went into a second study, on yellow fever vaccine responses in identical twins. That source adds: Twins reportedly showed a vaccine T cell response that seemed partly convergent and partly personalized.

The rearrangement uses TRBV10-3 and TRBJ1-2; D gene ambiguous. Sequenced input: PBMCs. The TCR sequence derives from a woman aged 18 to 35 in good health. As DNA, the CDR3 is TGTGCCATCAGTGAAAGTCTATATGGCTACACCTTC. Protein product: CAISESLYGYTF.